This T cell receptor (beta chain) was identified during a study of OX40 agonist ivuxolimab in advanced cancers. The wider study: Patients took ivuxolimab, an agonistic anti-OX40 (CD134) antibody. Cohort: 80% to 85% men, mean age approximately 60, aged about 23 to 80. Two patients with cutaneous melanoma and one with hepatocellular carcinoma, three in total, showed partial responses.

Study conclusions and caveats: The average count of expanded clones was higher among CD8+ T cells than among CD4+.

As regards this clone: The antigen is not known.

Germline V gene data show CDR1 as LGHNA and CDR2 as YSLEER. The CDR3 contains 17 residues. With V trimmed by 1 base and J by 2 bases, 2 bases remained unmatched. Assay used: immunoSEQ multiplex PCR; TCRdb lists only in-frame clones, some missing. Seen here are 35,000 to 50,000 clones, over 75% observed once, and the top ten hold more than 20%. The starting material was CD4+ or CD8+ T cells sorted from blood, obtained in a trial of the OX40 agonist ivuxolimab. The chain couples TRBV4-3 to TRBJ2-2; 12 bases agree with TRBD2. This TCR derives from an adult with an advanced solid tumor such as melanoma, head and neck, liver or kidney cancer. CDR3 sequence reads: CASSQGLAGDNTGELFF. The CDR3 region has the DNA TGCGCCAGCAGCCAAGGACTAGCGGGGGACAACACCGGGGAGCTGTTTTTT.